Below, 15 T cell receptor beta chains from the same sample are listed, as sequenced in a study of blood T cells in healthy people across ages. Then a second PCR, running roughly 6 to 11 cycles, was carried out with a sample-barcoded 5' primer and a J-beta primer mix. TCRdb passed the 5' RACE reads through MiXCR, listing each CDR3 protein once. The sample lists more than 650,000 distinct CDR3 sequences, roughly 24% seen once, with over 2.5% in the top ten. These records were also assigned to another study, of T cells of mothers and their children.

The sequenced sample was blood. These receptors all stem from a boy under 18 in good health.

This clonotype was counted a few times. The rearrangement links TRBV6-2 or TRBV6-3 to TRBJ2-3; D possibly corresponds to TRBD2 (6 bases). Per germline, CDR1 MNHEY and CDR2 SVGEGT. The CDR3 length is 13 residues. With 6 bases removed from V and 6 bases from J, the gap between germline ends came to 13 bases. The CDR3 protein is CASRRDRGDTQYF. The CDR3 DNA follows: TGTGCCAGCAGGAGGGACCGGGGGGATACGCAGTATTTT.

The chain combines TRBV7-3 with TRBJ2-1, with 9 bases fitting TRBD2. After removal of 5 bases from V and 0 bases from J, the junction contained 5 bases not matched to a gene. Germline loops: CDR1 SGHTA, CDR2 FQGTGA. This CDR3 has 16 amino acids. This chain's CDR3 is CASSMDSGGSYNEQFF. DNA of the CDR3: TGTGCCAGCAGCATGGATAGCGGGGGCTCCTACAATGAGCAGTTCTTC.

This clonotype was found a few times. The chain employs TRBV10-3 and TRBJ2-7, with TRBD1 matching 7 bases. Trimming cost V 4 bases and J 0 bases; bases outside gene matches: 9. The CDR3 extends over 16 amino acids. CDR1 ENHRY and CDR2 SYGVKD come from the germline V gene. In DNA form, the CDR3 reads TGTGCCATCAGTGGCCCGGGACAGAGGAGCTCCTACGAGCAGTACTTC. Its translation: CAISGPGQRSSYEQYF.

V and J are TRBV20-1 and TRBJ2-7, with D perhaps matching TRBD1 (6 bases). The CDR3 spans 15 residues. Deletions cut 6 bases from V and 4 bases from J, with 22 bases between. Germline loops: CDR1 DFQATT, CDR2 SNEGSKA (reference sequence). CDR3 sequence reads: CSAERAGALVYEQYF. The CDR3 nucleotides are TGCAGTGCCGAGAGAGCAGGGGCTCTTGTTTACGAGCAGTACTTC.

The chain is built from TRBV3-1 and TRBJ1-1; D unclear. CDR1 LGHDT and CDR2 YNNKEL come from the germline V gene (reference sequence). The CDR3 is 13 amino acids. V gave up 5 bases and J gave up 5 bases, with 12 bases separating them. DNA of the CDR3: TGTGCCAGCAGCGGACTAGGGTGGACTGAAGCTTTCTTT. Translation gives CASSGLGWTEAFF. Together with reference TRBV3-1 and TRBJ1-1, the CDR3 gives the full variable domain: DTAVSQTPKYLVTQMGNDKSIKCEQNLGHDTMYWYKQDSKKFLKIMFSYNNKELIINETVPNRFSPKSPDKAHLNLHINSLELGDSAVYFCASSGLGWTEAFFGQGTRLTVV.

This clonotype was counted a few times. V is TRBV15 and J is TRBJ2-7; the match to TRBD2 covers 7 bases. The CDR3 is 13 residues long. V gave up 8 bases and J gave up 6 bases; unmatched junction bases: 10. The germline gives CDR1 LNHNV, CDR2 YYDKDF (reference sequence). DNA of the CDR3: TGTGCCACCTCCCCGGGCAGGGAGGGCGAGCAGTACTTC. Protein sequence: CATSPGREGEQYF. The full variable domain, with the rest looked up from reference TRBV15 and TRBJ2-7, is DAMVIQNPRYQVTQFGKPVTLSCSQTLNHNVMYWYQQKSSQAPKLLFHYYDKDFNNEADTPDNFQSRRPNTSFCFLDIRSPGLGDTAMYLCATSPGREGEQYFGPGTRLTVT.

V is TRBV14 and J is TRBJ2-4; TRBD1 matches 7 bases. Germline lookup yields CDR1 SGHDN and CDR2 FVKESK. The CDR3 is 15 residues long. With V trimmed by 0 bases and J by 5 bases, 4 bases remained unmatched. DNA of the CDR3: TGTGCCAGCAGCCAAGATTACAGGGGCGAAAACATTCAGTACTTC. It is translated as CASSQDYRGENIQYF.

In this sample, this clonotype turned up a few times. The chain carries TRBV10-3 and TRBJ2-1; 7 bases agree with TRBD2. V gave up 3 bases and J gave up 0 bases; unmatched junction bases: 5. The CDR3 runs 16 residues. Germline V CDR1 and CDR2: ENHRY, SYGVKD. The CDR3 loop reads CAISDPGGDSYNEQFF. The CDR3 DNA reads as TGTGCCATCAGTGATCCTGGGGGGGACTCCTACAATGAGCAGTTCTTC.

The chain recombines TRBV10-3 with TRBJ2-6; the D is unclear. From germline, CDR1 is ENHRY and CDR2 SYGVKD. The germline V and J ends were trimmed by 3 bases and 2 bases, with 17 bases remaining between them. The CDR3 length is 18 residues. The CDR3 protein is CAISERSFRQAGANVLTF. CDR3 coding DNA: TGTGCCATCAGTGAAAGGTCGTTTCGCCAGGCTGGGGCCAACGTCCTGACTTTC.

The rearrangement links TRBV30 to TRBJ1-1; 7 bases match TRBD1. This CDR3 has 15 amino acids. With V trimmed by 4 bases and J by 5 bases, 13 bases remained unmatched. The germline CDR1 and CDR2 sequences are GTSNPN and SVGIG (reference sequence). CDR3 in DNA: TGTGCCTGGACCCCCCTCTTGACAGGGAGTACTGAAGCTTTCTTT. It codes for CAWTPLLTGSTEAFF.

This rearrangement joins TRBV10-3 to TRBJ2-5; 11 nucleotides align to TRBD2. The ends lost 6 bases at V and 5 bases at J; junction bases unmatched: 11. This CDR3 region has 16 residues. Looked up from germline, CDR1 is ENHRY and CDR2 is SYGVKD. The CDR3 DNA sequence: TGTGCCATCAGGGCTAGCGGGGGGCTAAGCAAGGAGACCCAGTACTTC. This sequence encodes CAIRASGGLSKETQYF.

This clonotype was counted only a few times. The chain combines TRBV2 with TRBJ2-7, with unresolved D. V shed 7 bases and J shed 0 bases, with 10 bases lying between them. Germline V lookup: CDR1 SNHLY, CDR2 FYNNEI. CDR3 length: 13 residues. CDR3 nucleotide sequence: TGTGCCAGCACTGGGGTATTCTCCTACGAGCAGTACTTC. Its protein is CASTGVFSYEQYF.

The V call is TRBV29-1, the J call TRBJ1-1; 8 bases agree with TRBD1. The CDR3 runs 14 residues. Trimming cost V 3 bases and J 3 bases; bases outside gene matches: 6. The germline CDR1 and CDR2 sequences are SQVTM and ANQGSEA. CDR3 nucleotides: TGCAGCGTTGACGGGCAGGGGGCAGACACTGAAGCTTTCTTT. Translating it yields CSVDGQGADTEAFF.

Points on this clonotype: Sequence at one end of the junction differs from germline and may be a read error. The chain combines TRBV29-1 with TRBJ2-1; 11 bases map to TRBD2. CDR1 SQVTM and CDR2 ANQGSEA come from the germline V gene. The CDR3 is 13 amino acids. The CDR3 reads CSVLGRTSGGAFF. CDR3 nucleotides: TGCAGCGTTTTAGGCCGAACTAGCGGGGGAGCATTTTTC.

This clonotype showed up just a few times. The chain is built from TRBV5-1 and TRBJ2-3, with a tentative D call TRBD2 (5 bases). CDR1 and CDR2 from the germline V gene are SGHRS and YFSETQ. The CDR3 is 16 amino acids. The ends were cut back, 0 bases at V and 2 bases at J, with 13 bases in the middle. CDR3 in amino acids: CASSLGAEKVTDTQYF. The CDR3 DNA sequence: TGCGCCAGCAGCTTGGGAGCGGAGAAAGTCACAGATACGCAGTATTTT.